This T cell receptor beta chain was captured by sequencing in a study of blood T cell repertoires in COVID-19. Study as a whole: Nucleic acid was either cDNA or gDNA, and it came from T cells, B-cell-depleted T cells, or PBMCs.

Per the study methods: Nucleated cell counts were estimated from reference gene primer amplification. Data came from immunoSEQ multiplex PCR; TCRdb stores just in-frame clones and leaves some out. V, J and clone size are taken as reported in that table, and D and trimming were inferred from the DNA itself. The data contain over 250,000 clones, roughly 85% of them singletons. Germline V CDR1 and CDR2: ENHRY, SYGVKD. Losses at the gene ends were 4 bases for V and 7 bases for J; bases not matched to a gene: 4. This CDR3 spans 14 amino acids. What was sequenced was peripheral blood. The V gene is TRBV10-3, the J gene TRBJ1-6; 7 bases match TRBD1. This TCR was recovered from a woman aged 65 to 85 with acute or convalescent COVID-19. CDR3 sequence: CAISARGANSPLHF. The CDR3 region has the DNA TGTGCCATCAGTGCCAGGGGGGCGAATTCACCCCTCCACTTT.